This TCR beta chain was sequenced for a study of technical replicates of blood from four donors. Data came from immunoSEQ multiplex PCR; TCRdb stores just in-frame clones and leaves some out. The sample contains 15,000 to 20,000 clones, around nine tenths of which appear only once. Germline CDR1 is MDHEN and CDR2 is SYDVKM. V lost 10 bases to trimming and J lost 3 bases, with 7 bases between them. This CDR3 is built from 10 residues. Sample: PBMCs. This sequence joins TRBV28 and TRBJ2-7; D not certain. This receptor was identified in a human donor in good health. The CDR3 bases are TGTGCCACCTTGTTCTACGAGCAGTACTTC. It translates to CATLFYEQYF.